This TCR beta chain was captured in a study of cytomegalovirus exposure and HLA in healthy donors. Germline lookup yields CDR1 SNHLY and CDR2 FYNNEI. The CDR3 covers 15 residues. J was trimmed by 3 bases and V by 6 bases; bases with no gene match: 5. The PCR employed 60 Vbeta primers together with 13 Jbeta primers. Using immunoSEQ multiplex PCR, the repertoire was profiled, and TCRdb retains in-frame clones only, with some absent. The sample gives about 130,000 clones, around 73% of which show up once; 4.5% to 5% is in the top ten. This chain links TRBV2 with TRBJ2-2; 9 bases line up with TRBD1. This sequence was found in a man in his fifties or sixties in good health and CMV-seropositive. The specimen was PBMCs. CDR3 nucleotides: TGTGCCAGCAGCCCAGGGACAGGGCACACCGGGGAGCTGTTTTTT. Translation: CASSPGTGHTGELFF.